These T cell receptor beta chains were read from a single sample in a study of T cell changes during pregnancy in multiple sclerosis. Method: immunoSEQ multiplex PCR; TCRdb's copy keeps in-frame clones and lacks some. The profile shows about 53,000 clones, roughly 91% of them singletons. This specimen was CD4+ T cells from peripheral blood mononuclear cells, taken in the third trimester of pregnancy. The receptors derive from a female donor with multiple sclerosis, enrolled in a pregnancy study. CDR3s include the opening cysteine and the closing phenylalanine or tryptophan. The D gene is left open where the match is weak. Clone size, where shown, is once, few, many, or a class for clones that have expanded.

>TRBJ2-5|NA|TRBD2|TRBV5-4
CASSPGSSGGAKETQYF
TGTGCCAGCAGCCCTGGCTCTAGCGGGGGGGCGAAAGAGACCCAGTACTTC
>TRBJ1-1|NA|NA|TRBV7-9
CASSFEELNTEAFF
TGTGCCAGCAGCTTTGAGGAACTGAACACTGAAGCTTTCTTT
>TRBJ1-1|NA|NA|TRBV7-9
CASSLAGGSPEAFF
TGTGCCAGCAGCTTAGCGGGGGGGTCCCCTGAAGCTTTCTTT
>TRBJ1-2|NA|NA|TRBV6-1
CASSPQTATYGYTF
TGTGCCAGCAGTCCACAGACAGCCACCTATGGCTACACCTTC
>TRBJ1-2|NA|TRBD1|TRBV7-8
CASSPGTAAYGYTF
TGTGCCAGCAGCCCCGGGACAGCTGCTTATGGCTACACCTTC
>TRBJ2-3|NA|NA|TRBV5-1
CASSLGVAASTDTQYF
TGCGCCAGCAGCTTGGGGGTAGCGGCGAGCACAGATACGCAGTATTTT
>TRBJ1-2|NA|TRBD1|TRBV7-8
CASSPGTGLKGYTF
TGTGCCAGCAGCCCTGGGACAGGTTTAAAGGGCTACACCTTC
>TRBJ1-5|NA|NA|TRBV19
CASRAVLGPRQPQHF
TGTGCCAGTAGGGCGGTTTTGGGGCCTCGACAGCCCCAGCATTTT
>TRBJ2-1|NA|NA|TRBV19
CASRLAGAGNEQFF
TGTGCCAGTAGACTCGCAGGGGCTGGCAATGAGCAGTTCTTC
>TRBJ2-1|NA|TRBD2|TRBV19
CASSTSGGNNEQFF
TGTGCCAGTAGTACTAGCGGGGGGAACAATGAGCAGTTCTTC
>TRBJ2-2|NA|NA|TRBV5-1
CASSFGNSPPDTGELFF
TGCGCCAGCAGCTTCGGGAACTCCCCCCCAGACACCGGGGAGCTGTTTTTT
>TRBJ1-1|NA|NA|TRBV5-1
CASSSLVGDIEAFF
TGCGCCAGCAGCTCCCTAGTAGGGGATATTGAAGCTTTCTTT
>TRBJ1-3|NA|NA|TRBV20-1
CSADSRNTIYF
TGCAGTGCCGACTCCCGGAACACCATATATTTT
>TRBJ2-7|few|NA|TRBV10-3
CAVGGPGASSEQYF
TGTGCCGTCGGGGGGCCTGGGGCTAGCTCCGAGCAGTACTTC
>TRBJ2-5|NA|NA|TRBV19
CASSIDYGGETQYF
TGTGCCAGTAGTATAGATTATGGGGGGGAGACCCAGTACTTC
>TRBJ2-5|NA|NA|TRBV5-1
CASSFTGRVEETQYF
TGCGCCAGCAGCTTCACAGGGAGGGTAGAAGAGACCCAGTACTTC
>TRBJ2-1|NA|TRBD2|TRBV6-5
CASSQSWGGGEQFF
TGTGCCAGCAGTCAATCCTGGGGGGGTGGTGAGCAGTTCTTC
>TRBJ2-1|NA|TRBD2|TRBV5-1
CASSLVAGRNNEQFF
TGCGCCAGCAGCTTGGTAGCGGGGAGAAACAATGAGCAGTTCTTC
>TRBJ1-5|NA|NA|TRBV6-5
CASSLGGSNQPQHF
TGTGCCAGCAGTTTGGGGGGAAGCAATCAGCCCCAGCATTTT
>TRBJ2-1|NA|TRBD2|TRBV6-4
CASSGGGGEQFF
TGTGCCAGCTCCGGCGGGGGAGGCGAGCAGTTCTTC
>TRBJ2-5|NA|TRBD1|TRBV4-2
CASSLRTGHVLSVRPMSETQYF
TGTGCCAGCAGCCTAAGGACAGGGCACGTGCTTTCGGTACGACCGATGTCGGAGACCCAGTACTTC
>TRBJ1-5|NA|NA|TRBV6-1
CASSVNRANTSPQHF
TGTGCCAGCAGTGTTAACAGGGCTAATACGTCGCCCCAGCATTTT
>TRBJ1-4|NA|TRBD1|TRBV30
CAFAPPPGGFQEKLFF
TGTGCCTTCGCCCCCCCGCCAGGGGGTTTCCAGGAAAAACTGTTTTTT
>TRBJ1-6|NA|TRBD1|TRBV7-3
CASSLRPGQGNSPLHF
TGTGCCAGCAGCTTAAGGCCGGGACAGGGCAATTCACCCCTCCACTTT
>TRBJ1-4|NA|TRBD1|TRBV19
CASSETGAKGEKLFF
TGTGCCAGTAGTGAGACAGGGGCGAAGGGTGAAAAACTGTTTTTT
>TRBJ1-1|NA|NA|TRBV6-5
CASSLTGITEAFF
TGTGCCAGCAGTCTAACAGGGATCACTGAAGCTTTCTTT
>TRBJ2-3|NA|TRBD1|TRBV29-1
CSKLVPGQFTDTQYF
TGCAGCAAGTTGGTTCCGGGACAGTTCACAGATACGCAGTATTTT
>TRBJ1-5|NA|NA|TRBV19
CASSIVGASNQPQHF
TGTGCCAGTAGTATAGTGGGCGCCTCAAATCAGCCCCAGCATTTT
>TRBJ2-5|NA|TRBD1|TRBV7-2
CASSGMGSGGRQETQYF
TGTGCCAGCAGCGGAATGGGATCAGGGGGACGTCAAGAGACCCAGTACTTC
>TRBJ2-3|once|NA|TRBV11-1
CASSRRGLAQVDTQYF
TGTGCCAGCAGCCGAAGGGGGCTAGCGCAGGTAGATACGCAGTATTTT
>TRBJ1-2|NA|NA|TRBV4-2
CASSQGPPREGGYTF
TGTGCCAGCAGCCAAGGCCCTCCGCGGGAGGGGGGCTACACCTTC
>TRBJ1-3|NA|TRBD1|TRBV30
CAWTPPWDRVYTIYF
TGTGCCTGGACCCCTCCTTGGGACAGGGTTTACACCATATATTTT
>TRBJ1-6|NA|TRBD1|TRBV10-3
CAISEFAGTGSDSPLHF
TGTGCCATCAGTGAGTTCGCCGGGACAGGGTCCGATTCACCCCTCCACTTT
>TRBJ1-5|NA|NA|TRBV5-1
CASSLGPGGSGQPQHF
TGCGCCAGCAGCTTGGGGCCGGGAGGATCGGGTCAGCCCCAGCATTTT
>TRBJ1-3|NA|TRBD1|TRBV6-1
CASSVTGNSGNTIYF
TGTGCCAGCAGTGTGACAGGGAATTCAGGAAACACCATATATTTT
>TRBJ2-7|NA|NA|TRBV27
CASSLAGEIDEQYF
TGTGCCAGCAGTTTGGCAGGGGAAATCGACGAGCAGTACTTC